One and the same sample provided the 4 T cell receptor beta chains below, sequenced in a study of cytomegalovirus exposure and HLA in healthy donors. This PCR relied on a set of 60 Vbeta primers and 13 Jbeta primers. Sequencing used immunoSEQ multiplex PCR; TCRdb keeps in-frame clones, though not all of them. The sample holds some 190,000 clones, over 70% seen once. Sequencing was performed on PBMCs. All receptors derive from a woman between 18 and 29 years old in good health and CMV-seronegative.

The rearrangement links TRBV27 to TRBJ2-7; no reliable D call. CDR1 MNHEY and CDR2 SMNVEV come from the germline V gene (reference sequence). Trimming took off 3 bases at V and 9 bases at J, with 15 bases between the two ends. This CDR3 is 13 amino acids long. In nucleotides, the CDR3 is TGTGCCAGCAGTTTCTCCGGGTCTTCGATGCAGTACTTC. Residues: CASSFSGSSMQYF.

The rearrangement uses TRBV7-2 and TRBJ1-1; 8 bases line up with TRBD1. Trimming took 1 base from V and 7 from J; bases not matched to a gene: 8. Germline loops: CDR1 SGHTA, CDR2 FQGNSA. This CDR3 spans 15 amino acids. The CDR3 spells CASSLDRTGPNEAFF. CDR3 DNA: TGTGCCAGCAGCTTAGATCGGACAGGGCCGAATGAAGCTTTCTTT.

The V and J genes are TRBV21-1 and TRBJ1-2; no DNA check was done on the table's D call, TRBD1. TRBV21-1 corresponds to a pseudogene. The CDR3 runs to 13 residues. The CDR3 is CASRRGLLHGYTF. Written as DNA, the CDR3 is TGTGCCAGCAGAAGGGGTTTACTTCATGGCTACACCTTC.

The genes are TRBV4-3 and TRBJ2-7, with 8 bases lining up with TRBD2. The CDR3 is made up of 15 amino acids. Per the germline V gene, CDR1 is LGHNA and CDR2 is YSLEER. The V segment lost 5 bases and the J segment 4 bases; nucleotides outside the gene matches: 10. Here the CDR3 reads CASSGQRENLYEQYF. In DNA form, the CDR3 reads TGCGCCAGCAGCGGCCAGCGGGAGAATCTGTACGAGCAGTACTTC.